The 20 T cell receptor beta chains listed next were all sequenced from one sample in a study of CD8 T cells in ankylosing spondylitis. Study-wide findings and caveats: Blood from ankylosing spondylitis patients appeared to carry a characteristic roughly 8-variant TCR beta motif.

TCRdb independently ran MiXCR on the 5' RACE reads; one entry per CDR3 protein. Counted here are a few hundred thousand distinct CDR3 sequences, about 17% occurring once; the ten biggest clones make up about 42%. Antigen specificity for these receptors is unknown. The sequencing input was blood, either unsorted or a sorted T cell fraction (not recorded which). These receptors came from a male donor with ankylosing spondylitis.

The CDR3 sequence: CASSEDSWNTGELFF. The CDR3 DNA sequence: TGTGCCAGCAGCGAGGACAGCTGGAACACCGGGGAGCTGTTTTTT. This chain links TRBV6-1 with TRBJ2-2; a possible D gene is TRBD1 (6 bases). This CDR3 contains 15 residues. V was trimmed by 6 bases and J by 1 base, leaving 12 bases between them. CDR1 MNHNS and CDR2 SASEGT come from the germline V gene.

This clonotype was seen a few times. This chain joins TRBV27 and TRBJ2-1, with D perhaps TRBD1 (6 bases). This CDR3 contains 11 residues. Trimming took off 4 bases at V and 10 bases at J, with 8 bases between the two ends. Germline CDR1 MNHEY, CDR2 SMNVEV (reference sequence). The CDR3 DNA follows: TGTGCCAGCAGTTCCGGACAGGAGCAGTTCTTC. It specifies CASSSGQEQFF.

The gene calls are TRBV4-1 and TRBJ1-1; D remains ambiguous. The V and J ends lost 0 bases and 0 bases respectively, with 8 bases between them. Germline CDR1 and CDR2: MGHRA and YSYEKL. CDR3 length equals 15 residues. CDR3 loop: CASSQESGLNTEAFF. As DNA, the CDR3 is TGCGCCAGCAGCCAAGAGTCCGGGTTGAACACTGAAGCTTTCTTT.

This clonotype has only a few counts. The chain links TRBV30 to TRBJ2-7; 11 bases align to TRBD2. CDR3 length equals 12 residues. Germline CDR1 reads GTSNPN; CDR2 reads SVGIG (reference sequence). The ends lost 4 bases at V and 5 bases at J; junction bases unmatched: 1. CDR3 in DNA: TGTGCCTGGAATAGCGGGAGGGACGAGCAGTACTTC. This encodes CAWNSGRDEQYF.

This clonotype has at least ten counts. This chain joins TRBV29-1 and TRBJ2-1; 11 bases are a match to TRBD2. Germline-derived CDR1 and CDR2 are SQVTM and ANQGSEA. With V trimmed by 2 bases and J by 7 bases, 25 bases remained unmatched. The CDR3 has 21 amino acids. This chain's CDR3 is CSVENPTLAGGPSPGTNEQFF. The CDR3 bases are TGCAGCGTTGAAAATCCAACCCTAGCGGGAGGCCCATCTCCCGGAACTAATGAGCAGTTCTTC.

The chain combines TRBV30 with TRBJ2-7; D is unresolved. Germline loops: CDR1 GTSNPN, CDR2 SVGIG (reference sequence). The CDR3 length is 11 residues. Trimming left V 4 bases short and J 1 base short, with 5 bases between. This CDR3 is CAWKTSYEQYF. CDR3 DNA sequence: TGTGCCTGGAAGACGTCCTACGAGCAGTACTTC. Filled out from reference TRBV30 and TRBJ2-7, the complete variable domain reads SQTIHQWPATLVQPVGSPLSLECTVEGTSNPNLYWYRQAAGRGLQLLFYSVGIGQISSEVPQNLSASRPQDRQFILSSKKLLLSDSGFYLCAWKTSYEQYFGPGTRLTVT.

This chain joins TRBV4-3 and TRBJ2-2; the D gene could be TRBD1 or TRBD2 (7 bases each). V lost 0 bases and J 6 bases, leaving 14 bases between the germline ends. CDR1 LGHNA and CDR2 YSLEER come from the germline V gene. The CDR3 is 16 residues long. The CDR3 reads CASSQDVQGRAGELFF. CDR3 in DNA: TGCGCCAGCAGCCAAGATGTACAGGGGAGGGCCGGGGAGCTGTTTTTT.

V is TRBV9 and J is TRBJ1-1; D is uncertain. In germline, CDR1 is SGDLS, CDR2 YYNGEE. The CDR3 runs 16 residues. Trimming took off 0 bases at V and 0 bases at J, with 12 bases between the two ends. The CDR3 is CASSVGQSTLNTEAFF. CDR3 bases: TGTGCCAGCAGCGTAGGGCAGTCGACGCTGAACACTGAAGCTTTCTTT. Combining the CDR3 with reference TRBV9 and TRBJ1-1 gives the whole variable domain DSGVTQTPKHLITATGQRVTLRCSPRSGDLSVYWYQQSLDQGLQFLIQYYNGEERAKGNILERFSAQQFPDLHSELNLSSLELGDSALYFCASSVGQSTLNTEAFFGQGTRLTVV.

The J gene is TRBJ2-3, the V gene TRBV11-2, with 9 bases aligning to TRBD1. V was pared by 3 bases and J by 2 bases, with 9 bases of the junction left unmatched. This CDR3 has 17 residues. Looked up from germline, CDR1 is SGHAT and CDR2 is FQNNGV. DNA for the CDR3: TGTGCCAGCAGCTTCCCTGTACAGGGGGCGCCCACAGATACGCAGTATTTT. It is translated as CASSFPVQGAPTDTQYF. The entire variable domain, with the rest obtained from reference TRBV11-2 and TRBJ2-3, is as follows: EAGVAQSPRYKIIEKRQSVAFWCNPISGHATLYWYQQILGQGPKLLIQFQNNGVVDDSQLPKDRFSAERLKGVDSTLKIQPAKLEDSAVYLCASSFPVQGAPTDTQYFGPGTRLTVL.

The chain is built from TRBV7-9 and TRBJ2-7; perhaps TRBD2 as D (6 bases). The CDR3 contains 13 residues. CDR1 SEHNR and CDR2 FQNEAQ come from the germline V gene (reference sequence). Trimming pared 11 bases from V and 5 bases from J, leaving 19 bases between. The CDR3 DNA reads as TGTGCCGCTAGCGCTCCCGGGAGAGACGAGCAGTACTTC. This codes for CAASAPGRDEQYF. The variable domain in full, completed from reference TRBV7-9 and TRBJ2-7, reads DTGVSQNPRHKITKRGQNVTFRCDPISEHNRLYWYRQTLGQGPEFLTYFQNEAQLEKSRLLSDRFSAERPKGSFSTLEIQRTEQGDSAMYLCAASAPGRDEQYFGPGTRLTVT.

This clonotype was detected ten times or more. The rearrangement links TRBV2 to TRBJ2-3; weak D call: TRBD1 (6 bases). CDR3 length: 16 residues. Germline V gives CDR1 SNHLY, CDR2 FYNNEI. Trimming pared 3 bases from V and 0 bases from J, leaving 13 bases between. CDR3 region: CASSDRQAVSTDTQYF. For the CDR3, the DNA is TGTGCCAGCAGTGACCGACAGGCCGTAAGCACAGATACGCAGTATTTT.

This clonotype came up many times. The chain carries TRBV5-8 and TRBJ2-1; 12 nucleotides match TRBD1. The junction had 7 bases not matched to a gene; V was cut back by 5 bases and J by 7 bases. Germline V lookup: CDR1 SGHTS, CDR2 YDEGEE. The CDR3 has 15 residues. DNA of the CDR3: TGTGCCAGCAGAAGGGGACAGGGGGCGAGGAATGAGCAGTTCTTC. Encoded protein: CASRRGQGARNEQFF. Full variable domain (outside the CDR3, taken from reference TRBV5-8 and TRBJ2-1): EAGVTQSPTHLIKTRGQQATLRCSPISGHTSVYWYQQALGLGLQFLLWYDEGEERNRGNFPPRFSGRQFPNYSSELNVNALELEDSALYLCASRRGQGARNEQFFGPGTRLTVL.

The CDR3 spells CASSLSRAGANVLTF. The CDR3 DNA sequence: TGTGCCAGCAGTCTCTCCAGGGCCGGGGCCAACGTCCTGACTTTC. The chain joins TRBV7-9 to TRBJ2-6, with D maybe TRBD1 (5 bases). Germline CDR1 SEHNR, CDR2 FQNEAQ (reference sequence). Trimming shortened V by 6 bases and J by 4 bases, and 13 bases separated the two germline ends. CDR3 length: 15 residues.

This chain links TRBV7-6 with TRBJ1-1; 9 bases line up with TRBD1. CDR1 and CDR2 from the germline V gene are SGHVS and FNYEAQ. The CDR3 totals 16 residues. J lost 0 bases, V lost 1 base, and 3 bases had no gene match. The CDR3 spells CASSLVTGGMNTEAFF. As DNA, the CDR3 is TGTGCCAGCAGCTTAGTGACAGGGGGTATGAACACTGAAGCTTTCTTT.

This clonotype was observed a few times. This rearrangement joins TRBV20-1 to TRBJ2-3, with 8 bases aligning to TRBD2. CDR3 size: 15 residues. V shed 2 bases and J 6 bases; nucleotides not matched to a gene: 10. In germline, CDR1 is DFQATT, CDR2 SNEGSKA (reference sequence). The CDR3: CSARILRGGRDTQYF. CDR3 DNA sequence: TGCAGTGCTAGAATTTTACGGGGGGGTAGGGATACGCAGTATTTT.

The table lists this clonotype with a few counts. CDR3 in amino acids: CASSLSARTSGIGGTQYF. CDR3 nucleotides: TGTGCCAGCAGCCTCTCAGCCCGGACTAGCGGGATTGGGGGGACCCAGTACTTC. The J gene is TRBJ2-5, the V gene TRBV11-2; 12 bases are shared with TRBD2. The length of the CDR3 is 18 residues. The junction had 17 bases not matched to a gene; V was cut back by 5 bases and J by 7 bases. Germline CDR1 SGHAT, CDR2 FQNNGV.

This clonotype was seen a handful of times. J is TRBJ1-1 and V is TRBV15; D uncertain. The CDR3 loop spans 14 amino acids. The V gene lost 5 bases and the J gene lost 0 bases, with 10 bases spanning the gap. CDR1 is LNHNV, CDR2 YYDKDF, per germline (reference sequence). This CDR3 reads CATSARTVNTEAFF. The CDR3 DNA is TGTGCCACCAGCGCCCGGACGGTGAACACTGAAGCTTTCTTT.

This rearrangement joins TRBV3-1 to TRBJ2-7; a possible D gene is TRBD2 (5 bases). V was clipped by 0 bases and J by 7 bases, with 13 bases between them. This CDR3 spans 14 amino acids. Per germline, CDR1 LGHDT and CDR2 YNNKEL (reference sequence). The CDR3, as DNA: TGTGCCAGCAGCCAAGAACCGGGGAGTAAAGAGCAGTACTTC. Encoded protein: CASSQEPGSKEQYF.

The chain combines TRBV28 with TRBJ2-7; D ambiguous. The V and J ends lost 3 bases and 3 bases respectively, with 18 bases between them. The germline V gene encodes CDR1 MDHEN and CDR2 SYDVKM. The CDR3 consists of 16 residues. In nucleotides, the CDR3 is TGTGCCAGCAGTTTCCTCCTTGAGCCCTTAGACTACGAGCAGTACTTC. This translates into CASSFLLEPLDYEQYF.

This rearrangement joins TRBV12-3 or TRBV12-4 to TRBJ2-4; perhaps D is TRBD1 or TRBD2 (6 bases each). CDR3 length: 14 residues. V was pared by 5 bases and J by 7 bases, with 15 bases between. The CDR3, as DNA: TGTGCCAGCAGTGGGGGCGGGGTTGCGAACATTCAGTACTTC. Its translation: CASSGGGVANIQYF.